These T cell receptor beta chains were read from a single sample in a study of CD8+ T cells in alopecia areata. Measured with immunoSEQ multiplex PCR; TCRdb has only the in-frame clones, and not every one. Of fewer than 70,000 clones in the sample, 44% are singletons; the top ten hold roughly 51%. The source material was NKG2D-low CD8+ T cells sorted from blood. The receptors stem from a human donor with alopecia areata. Both conserved end residues are part of each CDR3. A D gene is named only where the DNA matches it firmly. A row's size may be missing; if present it is once, few, many or a size class.

J gene,clone size,V gene,D gene,CDR3 protein,CDR3 DNA
TRBJ2-7,few,TRBV2,.,CASTDTRYEQYF,TGTGCCAGCACCGACACCCGCTACGAGCAGTACTTC
TRBJ2-1,.,TRBV5-4,.,CASSLDAGIMNEQFF,TGTGCCAGCAGCTTGGACGCTGGGATTATGAATGAGCAGTTCTTC
TRBJ1-6,.,TRBV27,.,CASSLVLYNSPLHF,TGTGCCAGCAGCCTAGTCCTGTATAATTCACCCCTCCACTTT
TRBJ2-4,few,TRBV10-3,TRBD2,CAISGGTSGENIQYF,TGTGCCATCAGTGGGGGAACTAGCGGGGAAAACATTCAGTACTTC
TRBJ2-1,.,TRBV2,.,CASSVNGALNEQFF,TGTGCCAGCAGTGTGAACGGCGCCCTCAATGAGCAGTTCTTC
TRBJ2-7,.,TRBV4-3,TRBD2,CASSPGLAGSYEQYF,TGCGCCAGCAGCCCCGGACTAGCGGGATCCTACGAGCAGTACTTC
TRBJ1-5,few,TRBV19,.,CASSIATRGNQPQHF,TGTGCCAGTAGTATAGCGACCAGGGGCAATCAGCCCCAGCATTTT
TRBJ2-3,few,TRBV4-3,.,CASSQVPFQDTQYF,TGCGCCAGCAGCCAAGTTCCCTTCCAGGATACGCAGTATTTT
TRBJ2-7,.,TRBV27,.,CASSFNPPFEQYF,TGTGCCAGCAGTTTTAACCCTCCGTTCGAGCAGTACTTC
TRBJ1-1,many,TRBV19,TRBD1,CATRTGTDNTEAFF,TGTGCCACACGAACCGGGACAGATAACACTGAAGCTTTCTTT
TRBJ2-1,.,TRBV11-2,.,CASSPGTPFDNEQFF,TGTGCCAGCAGTCCCGGGACACCCTTCGACAATGAGCAGTTCTTC
TRBJ2-1,.,TRBV28,TRBD2,CASSLGTSAYNEQFF,TGTGCCAGCAGTTTAGGGACTAGTGCATACAATGAGCAGTTCTTC
TRBJ1-2,few,TRBV9,TRBD1,CASRDRDRDGYTF,TGTGCCAGCAGGGACAGGGATCGCGATGGCTACACCTTC
TRBJ1-2,.,TRBV27,.,CASSTAGVRFPHGYTF,TGTGCCAGCAGCACCGCAGGGGTCCGCTTCCCGCATGGCTACACCTTC
TRBJ2-7,.,TRBV7-2,.,CASSFSSYEQYF,TGTGCCAGCAGCTTCTCGAGCTACGAGCAGTACTTC
TRBJ1-4,.,TRBV6-6,.,CASSSKLEKLFF,TGTGCCAGCAGTTCAAAGCTGGAAAAACTGTTTTTT
TRBJ2-3,few,TRBV2,TRBD2,CASAIAGRSADTQYF,TGTGCCAGCGCAATAGCGGGGAGAAGCGCAGATACGCAGTATTTT
TRBJ2-7,.,TRBV5-1,.,CASSSSLGYEQYF,TGCGCCAGCAGTTCCTCGCTGGGGTACGAGCAGTACTTC
TRBJ1-5,few,TRBV25-1,.,CASSVNSNQPQHF,TGTGCCAGCAGTGTAAACTCCAATCAGCCCCAGCATTTT
TRBJ1-5,few,TRBV10-2,.,CASNVGIGNQPQHF,TGCGCCAGCAATGTTGGTATAGGCAATCAGCCCCAGCATTTT
TRBJ1-1,.,TRBV9,.,CASSASGTHTEAFF,TGTGCCAGCAGCGCCTCCGGGACTCACACTGAAGCTTTCTTT
TRBJ1-4,.,TRBV9,TRBD1,CASSSGQGDEKLFF,TGTGCCAGCAGCTCCGGACAGGGAGATGAAAAACTGTTTTTT
TRBJ2-3,few,TRBV14,.,CASSPSGMADTQYF,TGTGCCAGCAGCCCCTCAGGGATGGCAGATACGCAGTATTTT
TRBJ2-1,few,TRBV14,.,CASSPYRSGYNEQFF,TGTGCCAGCAGCCCCTATAGGTCAGGATACAATGAGCAGTTCTTC
TRBJ1-2,.,TRBV7-9,TRBD1,CASSYIGTGPFYGYTF,TGTGCCAGCAGTTACATCGGGACAGGGCCCTTCTATGGCTACACCTTC
TRBJ2-3,once,TRBV27,TRBD2,CASSQIAGGTDTQYF,TGTGCCAGCAGTCAAATAGCGGGAGGTACAGATACGCAGTATTTT
TRBJ1-5,.,TRBV30,.,CAWTEDPRWPQHF,TGTGCCTGGACGGAGGACCCCCGGTGGCCCCAGCATTTT
TRBJ2-2,.,TRBV10-3,.,CAISPPSNTGELFF,TGTGCCATCAGCCCCCCAAGTAACACCGGGGAGCTGTTTTTT
TRBJ1-1,.,TRBV5-1,TRBD1,CASSFTGGPTTEAFF,TGCGCCAGCAGCTTTACAGGGGGCCCAACGACTGAAGCTTTCTTT
TRBJ2-1,.,TRBV7-6,.,CASSGGTVSYNEQFF,TGTGCCAGCAGCGGAGGGACAGTTTCCTACAATGAGCAGTTCTTC
TRBJ2-7,.,TRBV29-1,.,CSVEFLTGRQYF,TGCAGCGTTGAATTTTTAACAGGGAGGCAGTACTTC
TRBJ2-7,.,TRBV19,.,CASSPFGGSYEQYF,TGTGCCAGTTCTCCCTTCGGGGGCTCCTACGAGCAGTACTTC
TRBJ2-1,few,TRBV5-6,.,CASSLSPSPYNEQFF,TGTGCCAGCAGCTTATCTCCCTCCCCCTACAATGAGCAGTTCTTC
TRBJ2-7,.,TRBV29-1,TRBD1,CSVQTGPSNSYEQYF,TGCAGCGTTCAGACAGGGCCCTCAAATTCCTACGAGCAGTACTTC
TRBJ2-4,.,TRBV25-1,.,CASTEDIQYF,TGTGCCAGCACTGAGGACATTCAGTACTTC
TRBJ2-7,.,TRBV30,.,CAWSVLTYEQYF,TGTGCCTGGAGTGTTTTAACCTACGAGCAGTACTTC
TRBJ2-3,.,TRBV9,.,CASSEQGRKADTQYF,TGTGCCAGCAGCGAACAGGGAAGGAAGGCAGATACGCAGTATTTT
TRBJ2-3,once,TRBV7-9,TRBD2,CASSLLSDGRRDTQYF,TGTGCCAGCAGCTTACTTTCCGACGGGAGGCGGGATACGCAGTATTTT
TRBJ2-2,.,TRBV5-1,.,CASRRDSTGELFF,TGCGCCAGCAGGCGGGACAGCACCGGGGAGCTGTTTTTT
TRBJ2-7,.,TRBV14,TRBD2,CASRLAGDYEQYF,TGTGCCAGCAGACTAGCGGGGGACTACGAGCAGTACTTC
TRBJ1-1,.,TRBV5-1,TRBD1,CASSPDRPYTEAFF,TGCGCCAGCAGCCCGGACAGGCCATACACTGAAGCTTTCTTT
TRBJ2-1,.,TRBV6-4,TRBD2,CASSDGREGPYNEQFF,TGTGCCAGCAGTGACGGGCGGGAGGGCCCCTACAATGAGCAGTTCTTC
TRBJ2-7,.,TRBV30,TRBD1,CAWSTGQGYEQYF,TGTGCCTGGAGTACGGGACAGGGGTACGAGCAGTACTTC
TRBJ2-7,.,TRBV7-9,TRBD1,CASSSDRVGYEQYF,TGTGCCAGCAGCTCCGACAGGGTCGGCTACGAGCAGTACTTC
TRBJ2-1,few,TRBV9,.,CASSHAAGASDEQFF,TGTGCCAGCAGCCATGCCGCAGGGGCCAGCGATGAGCAGTTCTTC